This T cell receptor beta chain was captured by sequencing in a study of regulatory T cells in long-lasting Graves disease. This clonotype was recorded many times. The antigen is not known. CDR3-region Arm-PCR and iRepertoire HTBI primers produced the TCR beta libraries. TCRdb itself ran the multiplex PCR reads through MiXCR, one entry per CDR3 protein. The data show roughly 500,000 distinct CDR3 sequences, approximately 23% seen once. Study-level points and caveats: Tissue studied was limited to peripheral blood, excluding thyroid tissue.

The CDR3 runs to 12 residues. Looked up from germline, CDR1 is SNHLY and CDR2 is FYNNEI. Trimming shortened V by 7 bases and J by 4 bases, and 10 bases separated the two germline ends. Noted time point: persistent/refractory GD, antithyroid drugs over 5 years with positive TRAb. The TCR library was made from RNA that had been extracted from PBMCs in TRIzol. This chain uses TRBV2 with TRBJ1-2; tentatively, D is TRBD1 (5 bases). Sequences were derived from peripheral blood mononuclear cells (PBMCs), sampled when the disease was refractory, from a patient treated with antithyroid drugs. The TCR comes from a female donor with Graves disease. The CDR3 bases are TGTGCCAGCAATCGACAGAGCTATGGCTACACCTTC. Translated: CASNRQSYGYTF.